One and the same sample provided the 27 T cell receptor beta chains below, sequenced in a study of cytomegalovirus exposure and HLA in healthy donors. The table came from immunoSEQ multiplex PCR; TCRdb's copy has only in-frame clones and leaves some out. There are hundreds of thousands of clones in the sample; 87% occur only once, and around 12% lies in the top ten. Sequences were obtained from PBMCs. The receptors stem from a man aged 18 to 29 in good health and CMV-seropositive.

V is TRBV12-5 and J is TRBJ2-1, with 11 bases fitting TRBD2. J was trimmed by 5 bases and V by 3 bases; bases with no gene match: 12. CDR1 is LGHNT, CDR2 FRNRAP, per germline. The CDR3 covers 18 residues. The CDR3 DNA reads TGTGCTAGTGGTTTACTTGTAGCGGGAGGGCCAGTAGACAATGAGCAGTTCTTC. It translates to CASGLLVAGGPVDNEQFF.

The chain has TRBV5-1 and TRBJ1-4, with 7 positions matching TRBD1. The germline V gene has CDR1 SGHRS and CDR2 YFSETQ. The CDR3 covers 16 residues. J lost 1 base, V lost 2 bases, and 5 bases had no gene match. The CDR3 spells CASSLRQGLTNEKLFF. As DNA, the CDR3 is TGCGCCAGCAGCTTAAGACAGGGCCTAACTAATGAAAAACTGTTTTTT.

The chain recombines TRBV5-1 with TRBJ2-2; 11 nucleotides align to TRBD2. This CDR3 is 14 amino acids long. Germline lookup yields CDR1 SGHRS and CDR2 YFSETQ. J gave up 9 bases and V 2 bases, and 3 bases lay outside the gene matches. CDR3 DNA sequence: TGCGCCAGCAGCTTAGGGACTAGCGGCAGGGAGCTGTTTTTT. This encodes CASSLGTSGRELFF.

V and J are TRBV6-1 and TRBJ1-1; tentative D call: TRBD1 (6 bases). The CDR3 is 15 residues long. The V gene lost 3 bases and the J gene lost 6 bases, with 17 bases spanning the gap. From germline, CDR1 is MNHNS and CDR2 SASEGT. The CDR3 spells CASSDPTGGRPEAFF. CDR3 in DNA: TGTGCCAGCAGTGACCCGACAGGTGGACGCCCTGAAGCTTTCTTT.

The chain couples TRBV5-6 to TRBJ2-5; possible D gene TRBD2, 6 bases. Trimming shortened V by 4 bases and J by 5 bases, and 12 bases separated the two germline ends. The CDR3 sequence is 13 residues long. Germline V lookup: CDR1 SGHDT, CDR2 YYEEEE. The CDR3 here is CASSRGTGETQYF. The CDR3 DNA sequence: TGTGCCAGCAGCCGGGGGACCGGTGAGACCCAGTACTTC.

This clone was detected only a few times. V gene TRBV4-2 combines with J gene TRBJ2-5; 7 nucleotides match TRBD1. Germline values: CDR1 LGHNA, CDR2 YNFKEQ. The junction had 4 bases not matched to a gene; V was cut back by 5 bases and J by 1 base. CDR3 size: 14 residues. The CDR3 here is CASSADRFQETQYF. The CDR3 nucleotides read TGTGCCAGCAGCGCGGACAGGTTCCAAGAGACCCAGTACTTC.

The rearrangement uses TRBV6-5 and TRBJ2-1; 14 nucleotides match TRBD2. Germline V gene data show CDR1 as MNHEY and CDR2 as SVGAGI. J was trimmed by 10 bases and V by 4 bases; bases with no gene match: 9. This CDR3 comprises 16 residues. The CDR3 reads CASSSGLAGAGEEQFF. CDR3 in DNA: TGTGCCAGCAGTTCGGGACTAGCGGGAGCAGGAGAAGAGCAGTTCTTC.

The table lists this clone with a count of one. The chain has TRBV5-1 and TRBJ2-7; the D gene is possibly TRBD2 (5 bases). Germline V gene data show CDR1 as SGHRS and CDR2 as YFSETQ. This CDR3 is 14 amino acids long. The ends were cut back, 5 bases at V and 3 bases at J, with 15 bases in the middle. Here the CDR3 reads CASRFTSGFYEQYF. In DNA form, the CDR3 reads TGCGCCAGCAGATTTACCAGCGGATTCTACGAGCAGTACTTC.

About this clone: Other DNA sequences in the sample encode the same CDR3. V and J are TRBV28 and TRBJ2-5; D not resolved. The germline V and J ends were trimmed by 3 bases and 5 bases, with 7 bases remaining between them. CDR1 and CDR2 (germline): MDHEN, SYDVKM. This CDR3 has 12 residues. The CDR3 nucleotides read TGTGCCAGCAGTTTTGGGCGGGAGACCCAGTACTTC. Translating it yields CASSFGRETQYF.

The chain is built from TRBV4-1 and TRBJ2-1, with 8 bases that match TRBD2. The CDR3 loop spans 16 amino acids. The trim removed 0 bases at V and 4 bases at J, leaving 5 bases unmatched. Per the germline V gene, CDR1 is MGHRA and CDR2 is YSYEKL. The DNA of the CDR3 is TGCGCCAGCAGCCAAGATGGGACTAGAGTATACAATGAGCAGTTCTTC. Translation gives CASSQDGTRVYNEQFF.

J is TRBJ2-1 and V is TRBV29-1, with 11 bases matching TRBD2. CDR3 size: 16 residues. The germline V gene encodes CDR1 SQVTM and CDR2 ANQGSEA. The J segment lost 7 bases and the V segment lost 6 bases, leaving 14 bases of the junction unmatched. CDR3 protein: CSVSFTTSGRGNEQFF. Here the CDR3 DNA reads TGCAGCGTATCCTTCACCACTAGCGGGAGAGGGAATGAGCAGTTCTTC.

The chain has TRBV5-4 and TRBJ2-7, with D uncertain. Germline loops: CDR1 SGHNT, CDR2 YYREEE (reference sequence). CDR3 length: 12 residues. The V end was cut by 0 bases, the J end by 5 bases, with 6 bases between. The CDR3 sequence: CASSLASNEQYF. The CDR3 nucleotides are TGTGCCAGCAGCTTGGCCTCGAACGAGCAGTACTTC. Supplemented by reference TRBV5-4 and TRBJ2-7, the full variable domain reads ETGVTQSPTHLIKTRGQQVTLRCSSQSGHNTVSWYQQALGQGPQFIFQYYREEENGRGNFPPRFSGLQFPNYSSELNVNALELDDSALYLCASSLASNEQYFGPGTRLTVT.

The chain carries TRBV7-2 and TRBJ1-5; 7 bases fit TRBD1. CDR3 length equals 16 residues. Per germline, CDR1 SGHTA and CDR2 FQGNSA. V was clipped by 2 bases and J by 0 bases; unmatched bases: 4. The CDR3 DNA sequence: TGTGCCAGCAGCTTAAGAACAGGGGTTAGCAATCAGCCCCAGCATTTT. Protein sequence: CASSLRTGVSNQPQHF.

A single count supports this clone. The J gene is TRBJ1-5, the V gene TRBV12-5, with D hard to call. The germline V and J ends were trimmed by 2 bases and 3 bases, with 11 bases remaining between them. CDR3 length equals 15 residues. Germline V gene sequence: CDR1 LGHNT, CDR2 FRNRAP. The CDR3 reads CASGLSPTANQPQHF. The CDR3 DNA reads as TGTGCTAGTGGTTTGTCCCCGACTGCCAATCAGCCCCAGCATTTT.

V is TRBV6-6 and J is TRBJ2-1; 10 bases align to TRBD1. The V segment lost 7 bases and the J segment 5 bases; nucleotides outside the gene matches: 8. There are 15 residues in the CDR3. Per the germline V gene, CDR1 is MNHNY and CDR2 is SVGAGI (reference sequence). The CDR3 region is CASNKPGQGNNEQFF. Here the CDR3 DNA reads TGTGCCAGCAATAAACCGGGACAGGGGAACAATGAGCAGTTCTTC.

This chain's CDR3 is CASSPRTVNTEAFF. The CDR3 coding sequence is TGTGCCAGCAGCCCCCGGACGGTGAACACTGAAGCTTTCTTT. The chain joins TRBV7-2 to TRBJ1-1; D is undetermined. The CDR3 runs 14 residues. CDR1 is SGHTA and CDR2 is FQGNSA in the germline V gene. Between the trimmed V and J ends, which lost 5 bases and 0 bases, there was a span of 10 bases.

The rearrangement uses TRBV11-2 and TRBJ2-2; possibly TRBD1 or TRBD2 for D (5 bases each). CDR3 length equals 16 residues. Germline V lookup: CDR1 SGHAT, CDR2 FQNNGV. V was pared by 1 base and J by 3 bases, with 12 bases between. CDR3 in DNA: TGTGCCAGCAGCTTAGGACGGGGCTATTACACCGGGGAGCTGTTTTTT. Translated: CASSLGRGYYTGELFF. The entire variable domain, with the rest obtained from reference TRBV11-2 and TRBJ2-2, is as follows: EAGVAQSPRYKIIEKRQSVAFWCNPISGHATLYWYQQILGQGPKLLIQFQNNGVVDDSQLPKDRFSAERLKGVDSTLKIQPAKLEDSAVYLCASSLGRGYYTGELFFGEGSRLTVL.

The chain carries TRBV29-1 and TRBJ2-7, with 9 bases that match TRBD2. The CDR3 is made up of 17 amino acids. Germline assignment: CDR1 SQVTM and CDR2 ANQGSEA. V trimming: 4 bases; J trimming: 6 bases; junction bases outside the gene matches: 19. CDR3 sequence (DNA): TGCAGCGTTGTCCTGGTAGCGGGAGTTCCGGGTCGTTCCGAGCAGTACTTC. Protein product: CSVVLVAGVPGRSEQYF.

V is TRBV10-3 and J is TRBJ2-3; 8 nucleotides line up with TRBD2. Germline lookup yields CDR1 ENHRY and CDR2 SYGVKD. CDR3 length equals 13 residues. CDR3 amino acids: CATTGGVTDTQYF. DNA for the CDR3: TGTGCGACCACGGGGGGGGTCACAGATACGCAGTATTTT.

The gene calls are TRBV6-5 and TRBJ2-1; D unclear. The CDR3 has 14 residues. Germline V CDR1 and CDR2: MNHEY, SVGAGI. V was pared by 0 bases and J by 4 bases, with 7 bases between. The CDR3 DNA is TGTGCCAGCAGTTACTCGGCGGAGTACAATGAGCAGTTCTTC. Residues: CASSYSAEYNEQFF.

This clone appeared a single time. This chain links TRBV9 with TRBJ2-7; D ambiguous. The CDR3 runs 13 residues. Between the trimmed V and J ends, which lost 3 bases and 7 bases, there was a span of 14 bases. CDR1 is SGDLS and CDR2 is YYNGEE in the germline V gene. The CDR3 spells CASSETLLGEQYF. In DNA form, the CDR3 reads TGTGCCAGCAGCGAAACCCTACTGGGGGAGCAGTACTTC.

The chain combines TRBV28 with TRBJ2-7; D may be TRBD2 (6 bases). Deletions cut 3 bases from V and 2 bases from J, with 20 bases between. Germline V lookup: CDR1 MDHEN, CDR2 SYDVKM. This CDR3 has 17 amino acids. This CDR3 reads CASSFPRPGRTPYEQYF. The CDR3 region has the DNA TGTGCCAGCAGTTTCCCTAGGCCCGGGAGAACCCCCTACGAGCAGTACTTC.

The chain uses TRBV4-3 and TRBJ2-7, with 8 bases aligning to TRBD1. This CDR3 is built from 15 residues. The V and J ends lost 4 bases and 2 bases, in that order; junction bases with no gene match: 7. Per germline, CDR1 LGHNA and CDR2 YSLEER. The CDR3 DNA reads TGCGCCAGCAGCCCTAGGACAGGGTCGGCCTACGAGCAGTACTTC. Translated: CASSPRTGSAYEQYF.

The chain joins TRBV11-2 to TRBJ2-2; no firm D call. Germline assignment: CDR1 SGHAT and CDR2 FQNNGV. V lost 5 bases and J 7 bases, leaving 11 bases between the germline ends. The CDR3 sequence is 13 residues long. The chain's CDR3 is CASSPIAGGELFF. CDR3 in DNA: TGTGCCAGCAGCCCCATAGCAGGCGGGGAGCTGTTTTTT.

The CDR3, as DNA: TGTGCCAGCAGTGTAGGGACAGGTATCTCTGGAAACACCATATATTTT. It is translated as CASSVGTGISGNTIYF. This rearrangement joins TRBV6-1 to TRBJ1-3; 8 nucleotides align to TRBD1. Unmatched junction bases numbered 5, after V lost 4 bases and J lost 0 bases. Looked up from germline, CDR1 is MNHNS and CDR2 is SASEGT. The CDR3 is 16 amino acids.

The chain has TRBV2 and TRBJ2-1, with TRBD2 as a possible D gene (6 bases). Germline V gene sequence: CDR1 SNHLY, CDR2 FYNNEI. Deletions cut 4 bases from V and 0 bases from J, with 19 bases between. This CDR3 is built from 18 residues. Here the CDR3 reads CASSGDSLVLLSYNEQFF. The CDR3 coding sequence is TGTGCCAGCAGTGGGGACTCACTTGTGCTCCTCTCCTACAATGAGCAGTTCTTC. The entire variable domain, with the rest obtained from reference TRBV2 and TRBJ2-1, is as follows: EPEVTQTPSHQVTQMGQEVILRCVPISNHLYFYWYRQILGQKVEFLVSFYNNEISEKSEIFDDQFSVERPDGSNFTLKIRSTKLEDSAMYFCASSGDSLVLLSYNEQFFGPGTRLTVL.

The V gene is TRBV5-6, the J gene TRBJ1-5, with 8 bases identical to TRBD1. This CDR3 has 14 amino acids. CDR1 and CDR2 from the germline V gene are SGHDT and YYEEEE. Unmatched junction bases numbered 8, after V lost 4 bases and J lost 8 bases. CDR3 region: CASSHWTGWEPQHF. CDR3 coding DNA: TGTGCCAGCAGCCACTGGACAGGGTGGGAGCCCCAGCATTTT. The full variable domain, in which reference TRBV5-6 and TRBJ1-5 provide the parts outside the CDR3, is DAGVTQSPTHLIKTRGQQVTLRCSPKSGHDTVSWYQQALGQGPQFIFQYYEEEERQRGNFPDRFSGHQFPNYSSELNVNALLLGDSALYLCASSHWTGWEPQHFGDGTRLSIL.